This T cell receptor beta chain was sequenced for a study of OX40 agonist ivuxolimab in advanced cancers. Study-wide results and limits: At doses 0.1 to 3.0 mg/kg, CD4+ and CD8+ clones expanded. In a subset of nonresponders, normalized T-cell clonal expansion was also low.

Per the germline V gene, CDR1 is MNHNY and CDR2 is SVGAGI (reference sequence). With 6 bases removed from V and 4 bases from J, the gap between germline ends came to 18 bases. This CDR3 region has 15 residues. A word on this clone: Antigen unknown.

The table came from immunoSEQ multiplex PCR; TCRdb's copy has only in-frame clones and leaves some out. The sample carries around 95,000 clones, approximately 90% recorded once. The chain joins TRBV6-6 to TRBJ2-5; D gene uncertain. The sequencing here drew on CD4+ or CD8+ T cells sorted from blood, taken in a trial of the OX40 agonist ivuxolimab. This TCR derives from an adult with an advanced solid tumor such as melanoma, head and neck, liver or kidney cancer. CDR3 protein: CASSQTAWRGETQYF. The CDR3, as DNA: TGTGCCAGCAGCCAAACGGCGTGGCGAGGAGAGACCCAGTACTTC.